This T cell receptor (beta chain) was recovered during a study of cytomegalovirus exposure and HLA in healthy donors. The wider study: Early released data had around 88 million unique TCRs, all coming from HLA-typed donors.

Study outcomes and limitations: The classifier reportedly diagnosed cytomegalovirus status with high sensitivity and specificity. The Asian-associated ancestry cluster reportedly had fewer N-insertions than the approximately 700-donor mean in a later analysis. The likely origin of a cluster of highly shared sequence variants was a sequencing artifact.

Vbeta (60) and Jbeta (13) primers were used in the PCR. TCRdb keeps only in-frame clones here, not all; method: immunoSEQ multiplex PCR. Its table records approximately 110,000 clones. A word on this clone: The antigen is unknown.

CDR3 length: 16 amino acids. V gave up 6 bases and J gave up 0 bases, with 15 bases separating them. Per the germline V gene, CDR1 is SNHLY and CDR2 is FYNNEI. The sequencing input was PBMCs. This sequence was found in a man aged 45-65 years in good health and CMV-seronegative. The chain links TRBV2 to TRBJ1-5; possibly TRBD1 for D (6 bases). The CDR3 is CASRGGASNSNQPQHF. In nucleotides, the CDR3 is TGTGCCAGCAGGGGGGGGGCGTCAAATAGCAATCAGCCCCAGCATTTT.